This is a list of T cell receptor beta chains from one sample in a study of shared clonotypes between healthy human individuals. Method: immunoSEQ multiplex PCR; TCRdb's copy keeps in-frame clones and lacks some. The sample shows 2 million to 2.5 million clones, roughly 94% of them seen only once. Input material: naive CD8+ T cells sorted from blood. The receptors were gathered from a man between 18 and 29 years old in good health. Each CDR3 is given with its conserved first and last residue. The D gene is left open where the match is weak.

j_gene	d_gene	v_gene	CDR3aa	CDR3nt
TRBJ2-7	NA	TRBV5-6	CASSYGSPSEQYF	TGTGCCAGCAGCTACGGGAGCCCCTCCGAGCAGTACTTC
TRBJ2-7	NA	TRBV27	CASIPWPGFGEQYF	TGTGCCAGCATCCCTTGGCCGGGATTCGGCGAGCAGTACTTC
TRBJ1-1	NA	TRBV11-2	CASATGQGPTEAFF	TGTGCCAGCGCTACGGGGCAGGGCCCAACTGAAGCTTTCTTT
TRBJ2-3	NA	TRBV4-3	CASSQDVGAEDTQYF	TGCGCCAGCAGCCAAGATGTCGGGGCCGAAGATACGCAGTATTTT
TRBJ1-2	NA	TRBV2	CATRVDYGYTF	TGTGCGACTAGAGTCGATTATGGCTACACCTTC
TRBJ2-7	NA	TRBV10-3	CAISEYVGGSYEQYF	TGTGCCATCAGTGAGTACGTTGGGGGTTCCTACGAGCAGTACTTC
TRBJ1-2	TRBD1	TRBV5-4	CASRLQGSNYGYTF	TGTGCCAGCAGGCTACAGGGGTCTAACTATGGCTACACCTTC
TRBJ2-1	NA	TRBV7-6	CASSLGTPLASSYNEQFF	TGTGCCAGCAGCTTAGGGACACCCCTAGCGAGTTCCTACAATGAGCAGTTCTTC
TRBJ2-1	TRBD2	TRBV5-1	CASSFSSGLNEQFF	TGCGCCAGCAGCTTCTCTAGCGGGTTAAATGAGCAGTTCTTC
TRBJ2-5	NA	TRBV5-1	CASSLATAQETQYF	TGCGCCAGCAGCTTAGCGACAGCGCAAGAGACCCAGTACTTC
TRBJ1-2	TRBD1	TRBV27	CASKTQVGRGHYGYTF	TGTGCCAGCAAAACCCAAGTGGGGAGGGGGCACTATGGCTACACCTTC